This entry lists 18 T cell receptor beta chains sequenced from one sample in a study of blood T cell repertoires in COVID-19. Method: immunoSEQ multiplex PCR; TCRdb's copy keeps in-frame clones and lacks some. The data show approximately 77,000 clones, 75% to 85% seen once. Source material: peripheral blood. The receptors originated from a man in his forties or fifties with COVID-19, enrolled during active disease.

The V call is TRBV19, the J call TRBJ1-2; unclear D gene. CDR3 length: 14 residues. Trimming took off 5 bases at V and 6 bases at J, with 16 bases between the two ends. Germline values: CDR1 LNHDA, CDR2 SQIVND (reference sequence). CDR3 coding DNA: TGTGCCAGTAGTCTGCGGGAGGGTAGCGATGGCTACACCTTC. This translates into CASSLREGSDGYTF.

V usage is TRBV29-1 and J usage is TRBJ2-1; 11 nucleotides match TRBD2. Germline lookup yields CDR1 SQVTM and CDR2 ANQGSEA. Losses at the gene ends were 1 base for V and 3 bases for J; bases not matched to a gene: 5. The CDR3 totals 16 residues. The CDR3 protein is CSVEGPTSGIYNEQFF. CDR3 in DNA: TGCAGCGTTGAAGGCCCGACTAGCGGGATCTACAATGAGCAGTTCTTC.

The table lists this clone with a few counts. V is TRBV11-3 and J is TRBJ2-3; a possible D gene is TRBD1 (6 bases). With 0 bases removed from V and 4 bases from J, the gap between germline ends came to 11 bases. The CDR3 spans 15 residues. Germline V gives CDR1 SGHNT, CDR2 YENEEA. Here the CDR3 reads CASSLDGTLADTQYF. The DNA for the CDR3 is TGTGCCAGCAGCTTAGATGGGACATTGGCAGATACGCAGTATTTT.

This clone was counted at least ten times. The chain combines TRBV4-2 with TRBJ2-7; TRBD1 matches at 8 bases. The CDR3 sequence is 16 residues long. Germline assignment: CDR1 LGHNA and CDR2 YNFKEQ. V was clipped by 0 bases and J by 2 bases; unmatched bases: 6. CDR3 region: CASSQDPGTGAYEQYF. CDR3 in DNA: TGTGCCAGCAGCCAAGATCCCGGGACAGGTGCCTACGAGCAGTACTTC.

DNA for the CDR3: TGTGCCAGCAGCCCACCGGGTGCGAACACCGGGGAGCTGTTTTTT. Translating gives CASSPPGANTGELFF. The rearrangement joins TRBV28 to TRBJ2-2; D gene unclear. CDR3 size: 15 residues. The V end was cut by 6 bases, the J end by 0 bases, with 11 bases between. From germline, CDR1 is MDHEN and CDR2 SYDVKM.

The V call is TRBV28, the J call TRBJ2-7; D perhaps matches TRBD2 (6 bases). This CDR3 comprises 12 residues. From germline, CDR1 is MDHEN and CDR2 SYDVKM. With 6 bases removed from V and 3 bases from J, the gap between germline ends came to 9 bases. In DNA, the CDR3 is TGTGCCAGCAGGCGGGACTTCTACGAGCAGTACTTC. Residues: CASRRDFYEQYF.

This clone appeared many times. The chain combines TRBV9 with TRBJ2-7; D perhaps matches TRBD2 (5 bases). Between the trimmed V and J ends, which lost 0 bases and 2 bases, there was a span of 9 bases. CDR3 length: 14 amino acids. Germline V CDR1 and CDR2: SGDLS, YYNGEE. For the CDR3, the DNA is TGTGCCAGCAGCGTAGGAGGGTCCGCCTACGAGCAGTACTTC. It specifies CASSVGGSAYEQYF.

This clone was recorded only once. The V call is TRBV18, the J call TRBJ1-2, with 12 bases fitting TRBD1. CDR3 length equals 15 residues. The germline CDR1 and CDR2 sequences are KGHSH and LQKENI. Germline trimming cut 2 bases from V and 5 bases from J; bases unmatched to any gene: 3. The DNA for the CDR3 is TGTGCCAGCTCACCAGGGACAGGGGGCGATTATGGCTACACCTTC. This gives the protein CASSPGTGGDYGYTF.

The chain couples TRBV6-5 to TRBJ1-4; a possible D gene is TRBD1 (6 bases). V was pared by 4 bases and J by 6 bases, with 18 bases between. The germline gives CDR1 MNHEY, CDR2 SVGAGI. This CDR3 contains 16 residues. This CDR3 is CASSSTEGGGYEKLFF. The CDR3 region has the DNA TGTGCCAGCAGTTCTACCGAGGGAGGGGGATATGAAAAACTGTTTTTT.

The chain is built from TRBV3-1 (or the pseudogene TRBV3-2) and TRBJ2-2; weak D call: TRBD1 (6 bases). The CDR3 is made up of 15 amino acids. In germline, CDR1 is LGHDT, CDR2 YNNKEL (reference sequence). V lost 1 base, J lost 5 bases, and 11 bases lay in between. CDR3 sequence reads: CASSQAWTETGELFF. In DNA, the CDR3 is TGTGCCAGCAGCCAAGCGTGGACAGAGACCGGGGAGCTGTTTTTT.

The rearrangement links TRBV12-3 or TRBV12-4 to TRBJ1-1; a possible D gene is TRBD1 (5 bases). The V and J ends lost 8 bases and 4 bases respectively, with 11 bases between them. This CDR3 contains 12 residues. CDR3 residues: CASQPGGTEAFF. Here the CDR3 DNA reads TGTGCCAGCCAACCCGGGGGCACTGAAGCTTTCTTT.

The CDR3 coding sequence is TGTGCCAGCAGCCCACAGGGGCGGTCTGGGTCACCCCTCCACTTT. It encodes CASSPQGRSGSPLHF. The V call is TRBV5-4, the J call TRBJ1-6; 7 bases are a match to TRBD1. Looked up from germline, CDR1 is SGHNT and CDR2 is YYREEE (reference sequence). V lost 4 bases and J lost 10; bases outside the gene matches: 11. The CDR3 is 15 residues long.

V gene TRBV19 combines with J gene TRBJ2-7; TRBD1 might be the D (6 bases). Germline loops: CDR1 LNHDA, CDR2 SQIVND (reference sequence). The CDR3 totals 13 residues. V was trimmed by 4 bases and J by 0 bases, leaving 7 bases between them. The CDR3: CASSTTGSYEQYF. DNA for the CDR3: TGTGCCAGTAGTACGACAGGCTCCTACGAGCAGTACTTC.

V and J are TRBV6-5 and TRBJ2-7; no firm D call. Germline V gene lookup returns CDR1 MNHEY and CDR2 SVGAGI. V was trimmed by 2 bases and J by 0 bases, leaving 8 bases between them. This CDR3 is 14 amino acids long. CDR3 sequence reads: CASSYGFLSYEQYF. Written as DNA, the CDR3 is TGTGCCAGCAGTTACGGCTTCCTCTCCTACGAGCAGTACTTC.

This clone has a single count. This chain links TRBV6-6 with TRBJ1-1, with D tentatively TRBD1 (5 bases). Germline V gene sequence: CDR1 MNHNY, CDR2 SVGAGI (reference sequence). V lost 7 bases and J 0 bases, leaving 18 bases between the germline ends. The CDR3 length is 16 residues. The CDR3, as DNA: TGTGCCAGCAACCGGGGAGGGGTTCGGATGAACACTGAAGCTTTCTTT. Amino acids: CASNRGGVRMNTEAFF.

This clone has only a few counts. CDR3 coding DNA: TGCACCACTACAAAGCGGGCTAGGGGGCAGTACTTC. Translated: CTTTKRARGQYF. The genes are TRBV1 and TRBJ2-7; TRBD2 is the table's D call, not checked against the DNA. TRBV1 is a pseudogene locus. This CDR3 has 12 amino acids.

The V call is TRBV24-1, the J call TRBJ1-3, with D hard to call. Deletions cut 5 bases from V and 7 bases from J, with 14 bases between. Per the germline V gene, CDR1 is KGHDR and CDR2 is SFDVKD. The CDR3 loop spans 14 amino acids. CDR3 sequence: CATSGKEARNTIYF. In DNA, the CDR3 is TGTGCCACCAGTGGAAAAGAGGCTCGGAACACCATATATTTT.

The chain uses TRBV7-2 and TRBJ2-4, with 7 nucleotides matching TRBD1. V lost 7 bases to trimming and J lost 3 bases; unmatched junction nucleotides: 6. Germline V gene data show CDR1 as SGHTA and CDR2 as FQGNSA. CDR3 size: 14 residues. The CDR3 reads CASKPDRVKNIQYF. CDR3 nucleotide sequence: TGTGCCAGCAAACCAGACAGGGTCAAAAACATTCAGTACTTC.